This TCR beta chain was profiled in a study of CD8 T cells in ankylosing spondylitis. Regarding the study as a whole: Previous work reported some of these motif variants in the synovial fluid and blood of reactive arthritis. A TCR beta motif of about eight highly homologous variants seemed to mark ankylosing spondylitis blood.

The germline V gene encodes CDR1 MDHEN and CDR2 SYDVKM. This CDR3 spans 16 amino acids. The V gene end was trimmed by 4 bases and the J gene end by 2 bases; junction bases not matched to a gene: 9. This clonotype was found a few times. Its target is unknown. As the method for making TCR beta libraries, quantitative 5'-RACE with molecular barcodes was used. TCRdb ran MiXCR on the 5' RACE reads and lists one entry per CDR3 protein. The sample holds just over 150,000 distinct CDR3 sequences, roughly 18% seen once. This chain links TRBV28 with TRBJ2-7, with 9 bases identical to TRBD1. The clonotype originates from a male donor with ankylosing spondylitis or in good health (not recorded which). Sequencing was carried out using blood, either unsorted or a sorted T cell fraction (not recorded which). The CDR3 loop reads CASSSGTGSGAYEQYF. The CDR3 bases are TGTGCCAGCAGTTCCGGGACAGGGAGTGGTGCCTACGAGCAGTACTTC.